These T cell receptor beta chains were read from a single sample in a study of control samples from healthy donors and cancer patients. The assay was immunoSEQ multiplex PCR, and TCRdb's table has in-frame clones only and misses some. Of approximately 150,000 clones in the sample, about 94% were seen once. The specimen was blood. Source of these receptors: a woman aged 25-40 years in good health. The CDR3 runs from the conserved cysteine through the conserved F or W. A D gene is named only where the DNA matches it firmly. Rows may omit the clone size; those that give it use once, few, many or a size class.

j_gene	v_gene	abundance	d_gene	CDR3aa	CDR3nt
TRBJ2-1	TRBV5-1	-	-	CASSSGPHNEQFF	TGCGCCAGCAGCTCCGGACCGCACAATGAGCAGTTCTTC
TRBJ2-7	TRBV24-1	-	TRBD2	CATSDWTSGTHEQYF	TGTGCCACCAGTGATTGGACTAGCGGGACCCACGAGCAGTACTTC
TRBJ1-4	TRBV25-1	-	-	CASSENGAVKLFF	TGTGCCAGCAGTGAAAACGGAGCAGTGAAACTGTTTTTT
TRBJ2-7	TRBV7-9	-	TRBD2	CASSSSSGPYEQYF	TGTGCCAGCAGCTCATCTAGCGGACCCTACGAGCAGTACTTC
TRBJ1-2	TRBV5-5	-	-	CASSLARIGEWNYGYTF	TGTGCCAGCAGCTTGGCCAGGATCGGCGAGTGGAACTATGGCTACACCTTC
TRBJ2-7	TRBV3-1/TRBV3-2	-	-	CASSQEGGTPYEQYF	TGTGCCAGCAGCCAAGAAGGCGGGACCCCCTACGAGCAGTACTTC
TRBJ1-4	TRBV7-9	-	TRBD1	CASSSPRGEHEKLFF	TGTGCCAGCAGCTCCCCCAGGGGGGAACATGAAAAACTGTTTTTT
TRBJ1-2	TRBV5-4	-	-	CASSPGGFDYGYTF	TGTGCCAGCAGCCCCGGGGGGTTTGACTATGGCTACACCTTC
TRBJ1-6	TRBV18	-	TRBD1	CASSQSQGQGNSPLHF	TGTGCCAGCTCACAGAGCCAGGGACAGGGGAATTCACCCCTCCACTTT
TRBJ2-7	TRBV7-9	-	-	CASSSFTRLEGLEQYF	TGTGCCAGCAGCTCCTTTACCAGGTTAGAGGGCCTCGAGCAGTACTTC
TRBJ2-7	TRBV6-6	-	TRBD1	CATSSGTEIYTYEQYF	TGTGCCACCTCTTCCGGGACAGAAATCTATACCTACGAGCAGTACTTC
TRBJ1-1	TRBV7-7	-	-	CASSLSPNSEAFF	TGTGCTAGCAGCTTATCCCCCAACTCTGAAGCTTTCTTT
TRBJ1-1	TRBV7-9	-	-	CASSFDTEAFF	TGTGCCAGCAGCTTCGACACTGAAGCTTTCTTT
TRBJ2-7	TRBV24-1	-	TRBD1	CATSDTRTGFDEQYF	TGTGCCACCAGTGATACTCGGACAGGGTTCGACGAGCAGTACTTC
TRBJ2-7	TRBV6-2/TRBV6-3	-	-	CASSYGLVEQYF	TGTGCCAGCAGTTACGGTCTCGTCGAGCAGTACTTC
TRBJ1-2	TRBV7-2	-	-	CASSLFSVGPIGTNYGYTF	TGTGCCAGCAGCTTATTTTCTGTGGGACCTATAGGAACTAACTATGGCTACACCTTC
TRBJ1-6	TRBV10-3	-	TRBD1	CAISERDSFVNSPLHF	TGTGCCATCAGTGAGCGGGACAGTTTCGTTAATTCACCCCTCCACTTT
TRBJ2-2	TRBV5-4	few	-	CASSFGQNTGELFF	TGTGCCAGCAGCTTCGGACAGAACACCGGGGAGCTGTTTTTT
TRBJ1-2	TRBV25-1	-	-	CASSGSYGYTF	TGTGCCAGCAGTGGGTCCTATGGCTACACCTTC
TRBJ1-3	TRBV6-6	-	TRBD1	CASSYRGQDSGNTIYF	TGTGCCAGCAGTTATCGAGGACAGGACTCTGGAAACACCATATATTTT
TRBJ1-4	TRBV4-2	-	-	CASSQDQPQKLFF	TGTGCCAGCAGCCAAGACCAACCCCAAAAACTGTTTTTT
TRBJ1-2	TRBV7-9	few	-	CASSLGNYGYTF	TGTGCCAGCAGCTTAGGGAACTATGGCTACACCTTC
TRBJ2-2	TRBV3-1/TRBV3-2	-	TRBD1	CASSPRQGASGELFF	TGTGCCAGCAGCCCTCGACAGGGGGCCAGCGGGGAGCTGTTTTTT
TRBJ2-1	TRBV9	-	-	CASSPYWPGAQSSYNEQFF	TGTGCCAGCAGCCCCTACTGGCCGGGAGCCCAGTCCTCCTACAATGAGCAGTTCTTC
TRBJ2-6	TRBV6-1	once	-	CASSEQKAGANVLTF	TGTGCCAGCAGTGAACAGAAAGCCGGGGCCAACGTCCTGACTTTC
TRBJ2-5	TRBV20-1	once	-	CSASRAFPTETQYF	TGCAGTGCTAGTCGGGCCTTTCCTACGGAGACCCAGTACTTC
TRBJ2-3	TRBV24-1	-	TRBD2	CATAGDTDTQYF	TGTGCCACCGCGGGAGACACAGATACGCAGTATTTT
TRBJ1-2	TRBV11-2	-	-	CASSSVDRASANYGYTF	TGTGCCAGCAGCTCCGTCGACAGAGCCTCAGCTAACTATGGCTACACCTTC
TRBJ1-6	TRBV27	-	-	CASSFSQSSYNSPLHF	TGTGCCAGCAGTTTCTCTCAAAGCTCCTATAATTCACCCCTCCACTTT
TRBJ1-1	TRBV6-1	-	-	CASSEGTAPYEAFF	TGTGCCAGCAGTGAGGGTACAGCGCCTTATGAAGCTTTCTTT
TRBJ2-3	TRBV2	-	-	CASSERRESTDTQYF	TGTGCCAGCAGTGAAAGGCGCGAGTCCACAGATACGCAGTATTTT
TRBJ2-7	TRBV6-2/TRBV6-3	-	TRBD2	CASSKTSEGYEQYF	TGTGCCAGCAGTAAGACTAGCGAAGGGTACGAGCAGTACTTC
TRBJ1-5	TRBV3-1/TRBV3-2	-	-	CASSRGHVDQPQHF	TGTGCCAGCAGCCGTGGACATGTTGATCAGCCCCAGCATTTT
TRBJ1-5	TRBV28	-	-	CASSAGESNQPQHF	TGTGCCAGCAGTGCAGGGGAGTCAAATCAGCCCCAGCATTTT
TRBJ2-5	TRBV6-2/TRBV6-3	-	-	CASSFRLTNRQETQYF	TGTGCCAGCAGTTTCCGACTGACGAACCGACAAGAGACCCAGTACTTC
TRBJ1-2	TRBV5-1	-	TRBD1	CASTIGTGNYGYTF	TGCGCCAGCACCATAGGGACAGGGAACTATGGCTACACCTTC
TRBJ2-3	TRBV6-5	few	-	CASGRRAGSTDTQYF	TGTGCCAGTGGACGACGGGCGGGGAGCACAGATACGCAGTATTTT
TRBJ2-2	TRBV12-5	-	TRBD2	CASGLVHRVLIAGGPSTGELFF	TGTGCTAGTGGTTTGGTCCATCGGGTTTTAATAGCGGGAGGGCCGAGTACCGGGGAGCTGTTTTTT
TRBJ1-5	TRBV19	-	TRBD1	CASSIAGGDQPQHF	TGTGCCAGTAGTATAGCAGGGGGCGATCAGCCCCAGCATTTT
TRBJ2-2	TRBV5-6	-	-	CASSPGKGFYPNTGELFF	TGTGCCAGCAGCCCGGGTAAAGGGTTTTACCCCAACACCGGGGAGCTGTTTTTT
TRBJ1-1	TRBV5-4	-	TRBD1	CASRLDRDQEAFF	TGTGCCAGCAGGCTGGACAGGGACCAGGAAGCTTTCTTT
TRBJ1-6	TRBV6-4	-	-	CASLTRGTPLHF	TGTGCCAGCCTCACCAGGGGTACACCCCTCCACTTT
TRBJ2-7	TRBV6-1	-	-	CASSEAGERRQYF	TGTGCCAGCAGTGAAGCGGGAGAGCGACGGCAGTACTTC
TRBJ2-2	TRBV5-1	-	TRBD1	CASSTATGTGLGELFF	TGCGCCAGCAGCACCGCCACCGGGACAGGGTTAGGGGAGCTGTTTTTT
TRBJ1-1	TRBV7-3	few	-	CASSPGPGANTEAFF	TGTGCCAGCAGCCCCGGACCAGGGGCGAACACTGAAGCTTTCTTT
TRBJ2-7	TRBV28	once	-	CATHLGVIGYEQYF	TGTGCCACTCACCTCGGGGTTATCGGGTACGAGCAGTACTTC
TRBJ2-5	TRBV5-1	-	-	CASSLGGSGPVETQYF	TGCGCCAGCAGCTTGGGGGGTAGCGGACCGGTAGAGACCCAGTACTTC
TRBJ2-7	TRBV5-6	-	TRBD2	CASSLDVLAGDHEQYF	TGTGCCAGCAGCTTGGATGTCCTAGCGGGAGATCACGAGCAGTACTTC